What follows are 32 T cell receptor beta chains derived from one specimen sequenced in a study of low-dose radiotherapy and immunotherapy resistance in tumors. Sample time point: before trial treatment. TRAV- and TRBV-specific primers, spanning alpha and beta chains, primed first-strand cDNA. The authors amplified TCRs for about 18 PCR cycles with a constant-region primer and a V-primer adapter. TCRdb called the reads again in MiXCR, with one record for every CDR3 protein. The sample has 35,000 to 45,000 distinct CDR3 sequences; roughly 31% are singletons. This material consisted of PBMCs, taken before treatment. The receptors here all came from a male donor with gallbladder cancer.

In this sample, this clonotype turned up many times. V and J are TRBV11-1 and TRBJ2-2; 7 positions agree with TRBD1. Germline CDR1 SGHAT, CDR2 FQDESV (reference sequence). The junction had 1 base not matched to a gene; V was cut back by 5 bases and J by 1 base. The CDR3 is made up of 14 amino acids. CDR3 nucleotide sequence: TGTGCCAGCAGCAACAGGGGGAACACCGGGGAGCTGTTTTTT. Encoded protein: CASSNRGNTGELFF.

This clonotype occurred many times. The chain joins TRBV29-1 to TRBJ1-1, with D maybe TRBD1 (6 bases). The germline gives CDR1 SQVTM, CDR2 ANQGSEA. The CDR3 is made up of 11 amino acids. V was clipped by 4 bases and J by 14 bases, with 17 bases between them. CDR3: CSVVSGEGRFF. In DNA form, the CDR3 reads TGCAGCGTTGTATCAGGGGAGGGTCGGTTCTTT. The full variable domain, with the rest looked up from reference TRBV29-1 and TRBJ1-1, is SAVISQKPSRDICQRGTSLTIQCQVDSQVTMMFWYRQQPGQSLTLIATANQGSEATYESGFVIDKFPISRPNLTFSTLTVSNMSPEDSSIYLCSVVSGEGRFFGQGTRLTVV.

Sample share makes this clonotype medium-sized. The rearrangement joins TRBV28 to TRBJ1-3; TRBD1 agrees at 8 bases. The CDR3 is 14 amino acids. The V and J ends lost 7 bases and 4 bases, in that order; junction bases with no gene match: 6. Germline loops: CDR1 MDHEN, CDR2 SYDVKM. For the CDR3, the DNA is TGTGCCAGCAAAAACGACAGGGGAGGAAACACCATATATTTT. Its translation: CASKNDRGGNTIYF.

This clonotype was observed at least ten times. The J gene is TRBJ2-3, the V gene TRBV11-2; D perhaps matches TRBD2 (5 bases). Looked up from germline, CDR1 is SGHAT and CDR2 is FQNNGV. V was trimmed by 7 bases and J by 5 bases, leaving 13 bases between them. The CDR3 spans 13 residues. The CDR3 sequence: CASTLGRGDTQYF. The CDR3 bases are TGTGCCAGCACCCTGGGCCGGGGAGATACGCAGTATTTT.

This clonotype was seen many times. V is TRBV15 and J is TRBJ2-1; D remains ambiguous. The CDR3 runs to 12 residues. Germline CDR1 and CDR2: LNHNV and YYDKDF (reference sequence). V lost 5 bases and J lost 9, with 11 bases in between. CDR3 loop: CATSEGLTEQFF. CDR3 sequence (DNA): TGTGCCACCAGCGAAGGCCTCACTGAGCAGTTCTTC.

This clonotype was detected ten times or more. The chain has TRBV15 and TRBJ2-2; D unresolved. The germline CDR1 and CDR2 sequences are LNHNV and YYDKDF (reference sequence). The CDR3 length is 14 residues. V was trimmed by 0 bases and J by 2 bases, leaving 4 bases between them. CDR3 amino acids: CATSREGNTGELFF. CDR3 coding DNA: TGTGCCACCAGCAGAGAGGGAAACACCGGGGAGCTGTTTTTT.

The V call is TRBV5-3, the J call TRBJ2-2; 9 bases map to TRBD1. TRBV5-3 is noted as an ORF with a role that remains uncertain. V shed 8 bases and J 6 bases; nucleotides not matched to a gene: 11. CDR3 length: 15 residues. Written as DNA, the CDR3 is TGTGCCAGCAGCGAGGACAGGGGTCTTTCCGGGGAGCTGTTTTTT. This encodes CASSEDRGLSGELFF.

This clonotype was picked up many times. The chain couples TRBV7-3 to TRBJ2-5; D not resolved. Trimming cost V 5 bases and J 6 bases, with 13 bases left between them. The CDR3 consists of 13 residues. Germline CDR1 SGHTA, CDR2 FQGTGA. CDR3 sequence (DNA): TGTGCCAGCAGCCCTCAAGGCGCCCAGACCCAGTACTTC. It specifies CASSPQGAQTQYF. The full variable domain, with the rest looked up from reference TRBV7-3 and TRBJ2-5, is GAGVSQTPSNKVTEKGKYVELRCDPISGHTALYWYRQSLGQGPEFLIYFQGTGAADDSGLPNDRFFAVRPEGSVSTLKIQRTERGDSAVYLCASSPQGAQTQYFGPGTRLLVL.

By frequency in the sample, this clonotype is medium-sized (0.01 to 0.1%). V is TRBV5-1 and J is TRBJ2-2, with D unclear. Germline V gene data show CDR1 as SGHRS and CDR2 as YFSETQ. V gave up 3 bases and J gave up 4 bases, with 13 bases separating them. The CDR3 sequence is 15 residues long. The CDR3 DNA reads TGCGCCAGCAGCTCGGATGGTTTTGGCACCGGGGAGCTGTTTTTT. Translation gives CASSSDGFGTGELFF.

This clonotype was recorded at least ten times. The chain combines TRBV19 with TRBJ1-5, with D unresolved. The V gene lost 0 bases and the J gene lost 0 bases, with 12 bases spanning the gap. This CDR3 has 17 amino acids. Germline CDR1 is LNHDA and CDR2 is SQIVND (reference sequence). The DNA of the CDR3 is TGTGCCAGTAGTATAGAAGGCAGAAAGAATAGCAATCAGCCCCAGCATTTT. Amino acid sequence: CASSIEGRKNSNQPQHF.

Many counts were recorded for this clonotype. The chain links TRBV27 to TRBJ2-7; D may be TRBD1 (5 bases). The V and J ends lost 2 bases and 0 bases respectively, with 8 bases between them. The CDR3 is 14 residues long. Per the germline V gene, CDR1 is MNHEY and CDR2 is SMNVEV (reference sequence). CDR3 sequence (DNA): TGTGCCAGCAGTTTAAGGGGTAACTCCTACGAGCAGTACTTC. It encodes CASSLRGNSYEQYF.

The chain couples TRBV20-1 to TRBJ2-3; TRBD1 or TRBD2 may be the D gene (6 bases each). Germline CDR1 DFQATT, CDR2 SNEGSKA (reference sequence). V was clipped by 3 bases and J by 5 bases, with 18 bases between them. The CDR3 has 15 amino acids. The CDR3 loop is CSARPLAEGGDTQYF. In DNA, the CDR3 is TGCAGTGCTAGGCCCTTAGCGGAGGGGGGAGATACGCAGTATTTT.

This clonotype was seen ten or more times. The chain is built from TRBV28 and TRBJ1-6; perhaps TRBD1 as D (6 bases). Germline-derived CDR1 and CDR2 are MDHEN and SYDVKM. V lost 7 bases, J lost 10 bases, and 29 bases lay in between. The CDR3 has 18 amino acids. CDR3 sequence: CASTSSDLGTPKRSPLHF. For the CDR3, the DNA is TGTGCCAGCACCAGTTCCGATCTGGGGACACCAAAGCGGTCACCCCTCCACTTT.

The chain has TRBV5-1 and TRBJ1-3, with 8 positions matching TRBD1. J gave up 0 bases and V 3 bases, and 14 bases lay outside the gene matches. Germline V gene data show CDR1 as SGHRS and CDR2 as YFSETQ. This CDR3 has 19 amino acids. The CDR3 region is CASSSTGQGPAISGNTIYF. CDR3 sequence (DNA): TGCGCCAGCAGCTCTACTGGACAGGGTCCCGCAATCTCTGGAAACACCATATATTTT.

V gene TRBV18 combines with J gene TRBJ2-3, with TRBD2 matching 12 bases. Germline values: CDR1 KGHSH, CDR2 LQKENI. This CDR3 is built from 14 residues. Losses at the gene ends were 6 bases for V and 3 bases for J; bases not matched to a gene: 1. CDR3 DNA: TGTGCCAGCTCCGGACTAGCGGGAACAGATACGCAGTATTTT. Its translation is CASSGLAGTDTQYF.

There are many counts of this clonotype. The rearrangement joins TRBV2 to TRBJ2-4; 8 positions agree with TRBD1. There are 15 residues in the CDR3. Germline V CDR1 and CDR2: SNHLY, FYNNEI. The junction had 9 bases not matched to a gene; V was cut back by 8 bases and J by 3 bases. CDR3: CASPSTGDSKNIQYF. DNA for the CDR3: TGTGCCAGCCCCTCGACAGGGGATAGCAAAAACATTCAGTACTTC.

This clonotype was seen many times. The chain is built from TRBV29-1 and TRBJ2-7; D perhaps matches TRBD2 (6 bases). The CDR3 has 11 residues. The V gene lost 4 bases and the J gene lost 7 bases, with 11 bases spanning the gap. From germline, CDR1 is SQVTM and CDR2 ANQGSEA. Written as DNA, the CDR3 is TGCAGCGTTGTCACGGCGGGGGAGCAGTACTTC. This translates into CSVVTAGEQYF.

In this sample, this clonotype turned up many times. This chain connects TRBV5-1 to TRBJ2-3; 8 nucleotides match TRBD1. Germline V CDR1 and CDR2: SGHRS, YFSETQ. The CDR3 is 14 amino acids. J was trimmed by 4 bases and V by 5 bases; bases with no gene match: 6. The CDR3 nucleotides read TGCGCCAGCAGGCAGGGGGCGAACGCAGATACGCAGTATTTT. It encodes CASRQGANADTQYF.

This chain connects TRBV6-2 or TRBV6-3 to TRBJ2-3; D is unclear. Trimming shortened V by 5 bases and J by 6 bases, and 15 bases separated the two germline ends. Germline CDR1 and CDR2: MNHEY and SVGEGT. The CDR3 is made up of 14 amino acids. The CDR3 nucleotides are TGTGCCAGCAGTGAGAGGTGGCAGTGGGATACGCAGTATTTT. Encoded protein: CASSERWQWDTQYF.

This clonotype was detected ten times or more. CDR3 region: CAIGVGPYEQYF. The CDR3 DNA follows: TGTGCCATAGGGGTAGGCCCCTACGAGCAGTACTTC. The chain joins TRBV2 to TRBJ2-7, with D maybe TRBD1 (5 bases). Germline assignment: CDR1 SNHLY and CDR2 FYNNEI. The ends were cut back, 10 bases at V and 2 bases at J, with 12 bases in the middle. The CDR3 extends over 12 amino acids. Looking up the rest from reference TRBV2 and TRBJ2-7 gives the full variable domain: EPEVTQTPSHQVTQMGQEVILRCVPISNHLYFYWYRQILGQKVEFLVSFYNNEISEKSEIFDDQFSVERPDGSNFTLKIRSTKLEDSAMYFCAIGVGPYEQYFGPGTRLTVT.

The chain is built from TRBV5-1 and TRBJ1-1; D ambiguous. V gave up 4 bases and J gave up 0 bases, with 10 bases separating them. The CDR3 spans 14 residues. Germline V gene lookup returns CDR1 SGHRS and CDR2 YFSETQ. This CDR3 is CASSITPVNTEAFF. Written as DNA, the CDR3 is TGCGCCAGCAGCATTACCCCAGTGAACACTGAAGCTTTCTTT.

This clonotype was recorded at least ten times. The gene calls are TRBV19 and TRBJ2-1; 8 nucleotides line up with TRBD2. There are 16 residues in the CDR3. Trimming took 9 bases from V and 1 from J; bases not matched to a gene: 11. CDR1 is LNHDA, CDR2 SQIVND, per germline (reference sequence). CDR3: CASTPRGGPSYNEQFF. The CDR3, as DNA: TGTGCCAGCACTCCCCGGGGGGGGCCTTCCTACAATGAGCAGTTCTTC.

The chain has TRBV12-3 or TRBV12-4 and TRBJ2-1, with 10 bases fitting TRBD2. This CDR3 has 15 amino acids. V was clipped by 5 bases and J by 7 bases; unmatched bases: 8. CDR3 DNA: TGTGCCAGCAGTCGTAGCGGGGGGCTGGGGAATGAGCAGTTCTTC. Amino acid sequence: CASSRSGGLGNEQFF.

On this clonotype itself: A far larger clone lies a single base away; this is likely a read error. CDR3 sequence reads: CASSSGLAGGTYQETQFF. DNA for the CDR3: TGTGCCAGCAGTTCGGGACTAGCGGGAGGAACGTACCAAGAGACCCAGTTCTTC. The chain employs TRBV28 and TRBJ2-1, with 15 bases that match TRBD2. The V and J ends lost 4 bases and 13 bases, in that order; junction bases with no gene match: 17. The germline V gene encodes CDR1 MDHEN and CDR2 SYDVKM. CDR3 size: 18 residues.

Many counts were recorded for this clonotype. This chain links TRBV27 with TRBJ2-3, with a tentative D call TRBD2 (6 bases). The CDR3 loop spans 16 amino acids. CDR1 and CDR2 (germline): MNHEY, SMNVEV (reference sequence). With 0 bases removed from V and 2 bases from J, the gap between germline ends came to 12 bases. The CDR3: CASSLSSGRITDTQYF. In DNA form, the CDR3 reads TGTGCCAGCAGTTTATCAAGCGGGCGCATCACAGATACGCAGTATTTT.

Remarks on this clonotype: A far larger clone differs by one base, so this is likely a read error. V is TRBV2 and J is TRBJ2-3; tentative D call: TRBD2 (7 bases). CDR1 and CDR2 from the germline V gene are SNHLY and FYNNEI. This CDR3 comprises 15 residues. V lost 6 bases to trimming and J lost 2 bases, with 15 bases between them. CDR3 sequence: CASSRGGGVTDTQYF. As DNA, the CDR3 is TGTGCCAGCAGCAGAGGCGGGGGCGTCACAGATACGCAGTATTTT.

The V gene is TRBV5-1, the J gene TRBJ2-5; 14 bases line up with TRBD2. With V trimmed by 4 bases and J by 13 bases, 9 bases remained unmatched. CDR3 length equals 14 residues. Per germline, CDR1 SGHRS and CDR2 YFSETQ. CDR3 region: CASSTGTSGGPLYF. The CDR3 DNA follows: TGCGCCAGCAGCACCGGGACTAGCGGGGGACCACTGTACTTC.

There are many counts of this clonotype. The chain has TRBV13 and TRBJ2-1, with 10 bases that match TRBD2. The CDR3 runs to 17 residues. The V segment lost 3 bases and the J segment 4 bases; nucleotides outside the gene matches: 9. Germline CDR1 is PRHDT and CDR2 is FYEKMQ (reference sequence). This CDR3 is CASSLLAGVLGYNEQFF. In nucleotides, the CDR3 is TGTGCCAGCAGCTTGCTAGCGGGAGTATTAGGATACAATGAGCAGTTCTTC.

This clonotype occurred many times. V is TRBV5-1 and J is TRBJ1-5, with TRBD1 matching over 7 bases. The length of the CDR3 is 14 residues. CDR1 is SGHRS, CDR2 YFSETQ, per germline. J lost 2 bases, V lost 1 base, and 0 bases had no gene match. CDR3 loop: CASSLTGGNQPQHF. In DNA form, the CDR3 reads TGCGCCAGCAGCTTGACAGGGGGCAATCAGCCCCAGCATTTT.

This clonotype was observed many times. CDR3: CASSLTGEAKNIQYF. DNA for the CDR3: TGCGCCAGCAGCTTAACGGGGGAGGCCAAAAACATTCAGTACTTC. The chain combines TRBV5-1 with TRBJ2-4; a weak D match, TRBD2 (6 bases). The CDR3 spans 15 residues. Trimming stripped 2 bases from V and 1 base from J, with 10 bases between. In germline, CDR1 is SGHRS, CDR2 YFSETQ. The full variable domain, its missing parts supplied by reference TRBV5-1 and TRBJ2-4, is KAGVTQTPRYLIKTRGQQVTLSCSPISGHRSVSWYQQTPGQGLQFLFEYFSETQRNKGNFPGRFSGRQFSNSRSEMNVSTLELGDSALYLCASSLTGEAKNIQYFGAGTRLSVL.

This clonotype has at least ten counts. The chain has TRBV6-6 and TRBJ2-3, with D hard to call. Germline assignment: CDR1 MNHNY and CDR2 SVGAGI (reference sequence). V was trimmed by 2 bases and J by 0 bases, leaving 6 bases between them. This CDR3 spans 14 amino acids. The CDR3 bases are TGTGCCAGCAGTTACGTAGCCAGCACAGATACGCAGTATTTT. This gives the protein CASSYVASTDTQYF.

The CDR3: CASSRRQGRGDTQYF. The CDR3 coding sequence is TGTGCCAGCAGCAGGAGACAGGGGCGGGGAGATACGCAGTATTTT. V is TRBV6-2 or TRBV6-3 and J is TRBJ2-3; 8 bases line up with TRBD1. The CDR3 has 15 residues. Germline assignment: CDR1 MNHEY and CDR2 SVGEGT. J was trimmed by 5 bases and V by 6 bases; bases with no gene match: 10.